This T cell receptor (beta chain) was obtained from a study of glioma-infiltrating T cells after dendritic cell vaccination. Germline values: CDR1 MGHDK, CDR2 SYGVNS. CDR3 length: 10 residues. Trimming took 5 bases from V and 6 from J, leaving 4 bases between them. Libraries were prepared by immunoSEQ multiplex PCR; TCRdb keeps only in-frame clonotypes and omits some of them. The top ten hold just under 3% of the sample, which has tens of thousands of clones, about 85% seen once. This TCR derives from a human donor with glioblastoma. Material: blood, obtained before dendritic cell vaccination. The V call is TRBV25-1, the J call TRBJ1-2, with D unclear. The CDR3 DNA reads TGTGCCAGCAGTTCAGATGGCTACACCTTC. Amino acid sequence: CASSSDGYTF.